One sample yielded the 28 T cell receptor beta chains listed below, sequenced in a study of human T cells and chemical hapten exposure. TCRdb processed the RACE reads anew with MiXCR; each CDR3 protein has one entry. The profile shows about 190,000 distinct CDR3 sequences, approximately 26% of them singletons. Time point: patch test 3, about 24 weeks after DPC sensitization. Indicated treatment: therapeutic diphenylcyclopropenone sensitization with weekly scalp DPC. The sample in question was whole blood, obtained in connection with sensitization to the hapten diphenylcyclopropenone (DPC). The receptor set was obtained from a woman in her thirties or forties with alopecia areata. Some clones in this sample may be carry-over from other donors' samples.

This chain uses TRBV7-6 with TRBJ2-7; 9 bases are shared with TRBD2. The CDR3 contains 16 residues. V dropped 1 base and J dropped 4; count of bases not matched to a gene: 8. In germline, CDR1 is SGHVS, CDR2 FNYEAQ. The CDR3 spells CASSLGVPGLAYEQYF. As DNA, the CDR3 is TGTGCCAGCAGCTTAGGAGTACCGGGACTAGCTTACGAGCAGTACTTC.

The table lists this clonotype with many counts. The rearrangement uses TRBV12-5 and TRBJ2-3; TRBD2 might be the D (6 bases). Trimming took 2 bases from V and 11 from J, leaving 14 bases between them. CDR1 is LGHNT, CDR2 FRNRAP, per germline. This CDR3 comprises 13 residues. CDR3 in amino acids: CASGLSGGAEQYF. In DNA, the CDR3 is TGTGCTAGTGGTTTGTCAGGCGGGGCGGAGCAGTATTTT.

The CDR3 sequence is CASRRHQNTEAFF. In nucleotides, the CDR3 is TGTGCCAGCAGGCGACACCAGAACACTGAAGCTTTCTTT. The V gene is TRBV12-3 or TRBV12-4, the J gene TRBJ1-1, with D uncertain. Trimming stripped 6 bases from V and 1 base from J, with 9 bases between. This CDR3 region has 13 residues.

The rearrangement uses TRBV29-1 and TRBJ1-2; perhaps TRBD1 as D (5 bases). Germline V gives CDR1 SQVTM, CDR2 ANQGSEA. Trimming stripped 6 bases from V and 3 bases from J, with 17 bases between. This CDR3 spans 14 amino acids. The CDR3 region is CSVPDPGGDYGYTF. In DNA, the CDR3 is TGCAGCGTCCCAGACCCGGGGGGGGACTATGGCTACACCTTC.

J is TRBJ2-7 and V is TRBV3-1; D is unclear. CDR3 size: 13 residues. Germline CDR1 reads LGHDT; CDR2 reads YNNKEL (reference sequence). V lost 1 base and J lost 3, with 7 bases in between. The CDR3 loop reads CASSQALGYEQYF. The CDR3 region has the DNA TGTGCCAGCAGCCAAGCTCTGGGCTACGAGCAGTACTTC.

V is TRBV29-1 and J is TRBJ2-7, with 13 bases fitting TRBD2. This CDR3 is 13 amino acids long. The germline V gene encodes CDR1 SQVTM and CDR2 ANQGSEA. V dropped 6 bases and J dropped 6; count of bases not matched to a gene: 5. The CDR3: CSVPGTSGIEQYF. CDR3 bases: TGCAGCGTACCCGGGACTAGCGGGATCGAGCAGTACTTC.

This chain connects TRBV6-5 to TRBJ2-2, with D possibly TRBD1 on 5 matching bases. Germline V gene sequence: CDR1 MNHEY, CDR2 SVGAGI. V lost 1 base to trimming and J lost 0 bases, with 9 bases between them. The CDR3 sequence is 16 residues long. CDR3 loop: CASSYWGETNTGELFF. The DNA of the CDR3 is TGTGCCAGCAGTTACTGGGGCGAGACGAACACCGGGGAGCTGTTTTTT.

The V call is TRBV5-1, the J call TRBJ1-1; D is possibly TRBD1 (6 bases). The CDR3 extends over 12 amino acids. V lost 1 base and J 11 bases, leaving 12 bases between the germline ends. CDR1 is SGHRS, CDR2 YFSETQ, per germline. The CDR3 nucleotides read TGCGCCAGCAGCTTGACAGGGTCCTCGGCTTTCTTT. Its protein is CASSLTGSSAFF.

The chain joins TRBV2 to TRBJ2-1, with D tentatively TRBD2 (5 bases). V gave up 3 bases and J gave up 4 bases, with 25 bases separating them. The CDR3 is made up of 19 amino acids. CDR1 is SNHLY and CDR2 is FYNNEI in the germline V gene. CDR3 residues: CASSEGIEDGEGLYNEQFF. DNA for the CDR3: TGTGCCAGCAGTGAGGGGATAGAGGACGGGGAAGGGTTATACAATGAGCAGTTCTTC.

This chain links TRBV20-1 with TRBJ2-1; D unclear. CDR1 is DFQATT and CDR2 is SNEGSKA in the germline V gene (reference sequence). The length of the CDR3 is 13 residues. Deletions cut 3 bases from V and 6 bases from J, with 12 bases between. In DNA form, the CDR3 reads TGCAGTGCTAGTCGGCTACCTCGCAATGAGCAGTTCTTC. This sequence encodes CSASRLPRNEQFF.

The CDR3 region has the DNA TGTGCCAGCAGTGGACAGGACATCTCTGGGGCCAACGTCCTGACTTTC. Protein: CASSGQDISGANVLTF. J is TRBJ2-6 and V is TRBV12-3 or TRBV12-4, with 7 bases identical to TRBD1. V shed 5 bases, J shed 0 bases, and the junction held 4 bases outside the gene matches. CDR3 length: 16 residues.

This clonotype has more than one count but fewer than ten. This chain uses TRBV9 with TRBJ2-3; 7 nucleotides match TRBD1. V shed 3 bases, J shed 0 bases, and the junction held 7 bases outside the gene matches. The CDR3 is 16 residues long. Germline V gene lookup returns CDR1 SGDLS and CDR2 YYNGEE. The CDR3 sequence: CASSARQGSSTDTQYF. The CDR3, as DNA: TGTGCCAGCAGCGCGAGACAGGGATCTAGCACAGATACGCAGTATTTT.

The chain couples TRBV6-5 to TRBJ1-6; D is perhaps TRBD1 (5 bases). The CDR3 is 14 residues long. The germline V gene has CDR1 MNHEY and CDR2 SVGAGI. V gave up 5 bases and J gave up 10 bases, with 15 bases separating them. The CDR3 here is CASSEQALGSPLHF. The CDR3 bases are TGTGCCAGCAGTGAACAGGCGTTGGGGTCACCCCTCCACTTT.

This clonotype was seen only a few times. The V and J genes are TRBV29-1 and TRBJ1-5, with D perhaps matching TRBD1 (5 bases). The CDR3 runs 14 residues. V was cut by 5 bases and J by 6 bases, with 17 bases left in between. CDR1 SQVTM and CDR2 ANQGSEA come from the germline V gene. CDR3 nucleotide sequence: TGCAGCGTTTCTTACGGGACCGGATCTCAGCCCCAGCATTTT. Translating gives CSVSYGTGSQPQHF.

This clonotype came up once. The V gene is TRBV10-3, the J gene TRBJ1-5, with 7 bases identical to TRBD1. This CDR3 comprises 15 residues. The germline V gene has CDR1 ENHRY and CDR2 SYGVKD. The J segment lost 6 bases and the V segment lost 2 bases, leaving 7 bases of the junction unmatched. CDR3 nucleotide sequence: TGTGCCATCAGTGAGCAGGGGGGAGGAACTCAGCCCCAGCATTTT. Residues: CAISEQGGGTQPQHF.

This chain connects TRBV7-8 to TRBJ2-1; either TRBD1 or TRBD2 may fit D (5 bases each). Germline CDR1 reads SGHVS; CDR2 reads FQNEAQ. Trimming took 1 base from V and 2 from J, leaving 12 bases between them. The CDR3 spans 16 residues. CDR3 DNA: TGTGCCAGCAGCTTAGACCGGGACCCAGCCTACAATGAGCAGTTCTTC. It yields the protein CASSLDRDPAYNEQFF.

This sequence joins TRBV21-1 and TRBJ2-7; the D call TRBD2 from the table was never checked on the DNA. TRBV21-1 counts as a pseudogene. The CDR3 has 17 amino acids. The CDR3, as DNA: TGTGCCAGCAGCAAAGCTGTGGTAGCGGGTTTATCCTACGAGCAGTACTTC. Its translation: CASSKAVVAGLSYEQYF.

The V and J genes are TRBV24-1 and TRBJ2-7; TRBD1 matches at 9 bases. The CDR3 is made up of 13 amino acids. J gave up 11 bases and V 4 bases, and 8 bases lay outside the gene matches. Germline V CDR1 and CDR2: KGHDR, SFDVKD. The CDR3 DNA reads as TGTGCCACCAGTGACCGTATACAGGGGGCGAAGTACTTC. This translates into CATSDRIQGAKYF.

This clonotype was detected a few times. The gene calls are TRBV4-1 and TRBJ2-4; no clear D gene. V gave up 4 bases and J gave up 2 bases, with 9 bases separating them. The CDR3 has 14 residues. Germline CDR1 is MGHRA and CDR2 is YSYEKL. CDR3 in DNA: TGCGCCAGCAGCCCGATTGGTCCCAAAAACATTCAGTACTTC. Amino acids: CASSPIGPKNIQYF.

In DNA, the CDR3 is TGCAGTGCTAGGGTTCAGTCGGGATCTTCACCCCTCCACTTT. It is translated as CSARVQSGSSPLHF. The chain has TRBV20-1 and TRBJ1-6; no firm D call. Germline V gene data show CDR1 as DFQATT and CDR2 as SNEGSKA (reference sequence). V lost 3 bases and J 9 bases, leaving 15 bases between the germline ends. The CDR3 contains 14 residues.

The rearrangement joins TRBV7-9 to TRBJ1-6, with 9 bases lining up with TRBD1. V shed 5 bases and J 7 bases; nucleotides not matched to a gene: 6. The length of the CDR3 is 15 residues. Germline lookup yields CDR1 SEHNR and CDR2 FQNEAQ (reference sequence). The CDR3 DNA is TGTGCCAGCAGCGAGACTGGGACAGGGAATTCACCCCTCCACTTT. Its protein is CASSETGTGNSPLHF.

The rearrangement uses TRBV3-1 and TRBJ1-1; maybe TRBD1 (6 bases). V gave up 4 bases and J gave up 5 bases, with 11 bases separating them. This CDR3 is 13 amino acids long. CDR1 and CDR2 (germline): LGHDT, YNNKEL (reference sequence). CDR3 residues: CASSRGQQTEAFF. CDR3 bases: TGTGCCAGCAGCCGGGGGCAGCAGACTGAAGCTTTCTTT.

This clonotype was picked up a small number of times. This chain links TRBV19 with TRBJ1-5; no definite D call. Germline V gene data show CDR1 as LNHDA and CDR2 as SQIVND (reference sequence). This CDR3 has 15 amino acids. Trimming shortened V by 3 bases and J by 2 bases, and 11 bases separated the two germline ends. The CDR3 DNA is TGTGCCAGTAGTATCCGGGGAGCGGGCAATCAGCCCCAGCATTTT. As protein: CASSIRGAGNQPQHF.

The CDR3 DNA follows: TGTGCCAGCAGCATGTACGTTGGGGAACAAGAGACCCAGTACTTC. It specifies CASSMYVGEQETQYF. The chain has TRBV28 and TRBJ2-5; unclear D gene. CDR1 and CDR2 (germline): MDHEN, SYDVKM. The CDR3 extends over 15 amino acids. The V end lost 6 bases, the J end lost 2 bases, and 16 bases lay between the germline ends.

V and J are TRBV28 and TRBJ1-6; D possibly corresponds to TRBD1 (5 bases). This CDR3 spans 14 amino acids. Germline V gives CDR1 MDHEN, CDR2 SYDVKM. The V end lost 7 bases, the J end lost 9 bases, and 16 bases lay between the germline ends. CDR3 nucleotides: TGTGCCAGCAAAGTCTTCGGGGCCTCTTCACCCCTCCACTTT. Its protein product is CASKVFGASSPLHF.

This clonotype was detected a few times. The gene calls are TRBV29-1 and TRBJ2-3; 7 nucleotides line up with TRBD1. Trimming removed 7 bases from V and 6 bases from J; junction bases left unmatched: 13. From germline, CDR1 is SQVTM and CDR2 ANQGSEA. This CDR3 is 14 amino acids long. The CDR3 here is CSAPHSGTADTQYF. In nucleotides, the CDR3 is TGCAGCGCGCCCCACTCCGGGACAGCTGATACGCAGTATTTT.

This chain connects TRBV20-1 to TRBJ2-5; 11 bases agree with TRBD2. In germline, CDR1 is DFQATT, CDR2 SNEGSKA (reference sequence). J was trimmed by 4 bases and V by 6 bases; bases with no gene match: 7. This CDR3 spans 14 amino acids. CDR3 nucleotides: TGCAGTGCAAAACTAGCGGGGGACCTAGAGACCCAGTACTTC. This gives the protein CSAKLAGDLETQYF.

The CDR3 DNA follows: TGTGCCAGCAGTTCGTACCGGGGGACCGGGGAGACCCAGTACTTC. It codes for CASSSYRGTGETQYF. V gene TRBV12-3 or TRBV12-4 combines with J gene TRBJ2-5, with D tentatively TRBD2 (6 bases). The CDR3 length is 15 residues. V was clipped by 4 bases and J by 5 bases, with 17 bases between them.